This T cell receptor beta chain was identified during a study of T cells in Graves' hyperthyroidism and ophthalmopathy. V was shortened by 0 bases and J by 4 bases, with 16 bases between the two germline ends. Germline CDR1 reads SGHVS; CDR2 reads FQNEAQ. The CDR3 runs 17 residues. Amplified regions were TCR beta CDR3 sequences from RNA transcripts. Carried out on the TCR CDR3, a first-round RT-PCR used the HTBI primer set. A single record per CDR3 protein comes from TCRdb applying MiXCR to the multiplex PCR reads. The table shows 350,000 to 400,000 distinct CDR3 sequences, with around 14% occurring only once. Source material for PBMCs was over 8 ml fresh peripheral blood.

Sequencing input: blood. The chain is built from TRBV7-8 and TRBJ1-3; D ambiguous. The origin of this receptor is a woman aged 25 to 45 with Graves' hyperthyroidism. DNA of the CDR3: TGTGCCAGCAGCTTAGCGCCCCCCCAAGTATCCGGAAACACCATATATTTT. It translates to CASSLAPPQVSGNTIYF.